This T cell receptor (beta chain) was found in a study of blood T cell repertoires in COVID-19. The wider study: Some COVID-19 samples were acute and others convalescent; all came from the United States, Italy and Spain. PBMCs, B-cell-depleted T cells, or T cells provided the cDNA or gDNA that made up the material.

In the original analysis: Reference gene primers were amplified, and this amplification served to estimate nucleated cell counts. Assay used: immunoSEQ multiplex PCR; TCRdb lists only in-frame clones, some missing. D and trimming were read from the DNA, whereas the V and J calls and clone size are those reported in that table. The sample consists of under 500,000 clones, about 89% of them appearing once. The V and J ends lost 5 bases and 5 bases respectively, with 17 bases between them. CDR3 length: 15 amino acids. The germline V gene has CDR1 SGHTA and CDR2 FQGTGA. This receptor was taken from a woman in her twenties or thirties with acute or convalescent COVID-19. This sequence joins TRBV7-3 and TRBJ2-3; a possible D gene is TRBD2 (7 bases). The sample comprised peripheral blood. CDR3 residues: CASSQGRGNRDTQYF. The CDR3 region has the DNA TGTGCCAGCAGCCAGGGGCGGGGGAATAGAGATACGCAGTATTTT.